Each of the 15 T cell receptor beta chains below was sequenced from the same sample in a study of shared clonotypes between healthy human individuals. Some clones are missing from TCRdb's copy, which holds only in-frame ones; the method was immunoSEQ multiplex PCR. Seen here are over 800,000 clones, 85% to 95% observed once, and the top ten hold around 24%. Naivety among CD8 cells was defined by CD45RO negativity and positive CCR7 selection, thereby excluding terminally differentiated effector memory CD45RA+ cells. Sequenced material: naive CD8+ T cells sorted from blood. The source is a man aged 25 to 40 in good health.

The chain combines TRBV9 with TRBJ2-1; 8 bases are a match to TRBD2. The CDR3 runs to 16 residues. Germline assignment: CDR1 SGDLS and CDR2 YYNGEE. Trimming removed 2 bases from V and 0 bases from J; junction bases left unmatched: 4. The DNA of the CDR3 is TGTGCCAGCAGCGTGGTGAGCGGGAGCTCCTACAATGAGCAGTTCTTC. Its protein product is CASSVVSGSSYNEQFF.

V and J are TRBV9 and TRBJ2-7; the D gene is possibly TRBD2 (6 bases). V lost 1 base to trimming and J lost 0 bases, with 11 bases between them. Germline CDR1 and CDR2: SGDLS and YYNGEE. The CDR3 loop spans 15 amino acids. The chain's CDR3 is CASSVSAGLSYEQYF. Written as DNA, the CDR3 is TGTGCCAGCAGCGTATCTGCGGGACTCTCCTACGAGCAGTACTTC.

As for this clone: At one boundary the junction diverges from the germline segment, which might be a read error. CDR3 nucleotide sequence: TGTGCTAGCAGCTTAGCGACGGTAGGGACTAGCGGGTTGAATGAGCAGTTCTTC. Its translation: CASSLATVGTSGLNEQFF. V gene TRBV7-7 combines with J gene TRBJ2-1, with TRBD2 matching 12 bases. Germline lookup yields CDR1 SSHAT and CDR2 FNYEAQ (reference sequence). This CDR3 has 18 residues.

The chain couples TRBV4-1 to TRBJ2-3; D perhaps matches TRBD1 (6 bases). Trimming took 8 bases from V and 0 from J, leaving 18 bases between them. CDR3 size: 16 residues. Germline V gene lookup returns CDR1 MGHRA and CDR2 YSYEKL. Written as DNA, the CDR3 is TGCGCCAGCTCGGGACACAGCGATACTAGCACAGATACGCAGTATTTT. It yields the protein CASSGHSDTSTDTQYF.

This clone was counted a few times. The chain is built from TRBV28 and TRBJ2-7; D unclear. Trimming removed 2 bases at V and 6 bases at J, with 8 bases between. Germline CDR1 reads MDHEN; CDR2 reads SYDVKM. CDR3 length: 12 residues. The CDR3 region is CASSLGLGEQYF. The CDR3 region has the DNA TGTGCCAGCAGTTTAGGCCTCGGCGAGCAGTACTTC.

CDR3 bases: TGCGCCAGCAGCTTGGTGGGCCATGACAGGGGGATCACAGATACGCAGTATTTT. Protein sequence: CASSLVGHDRGITDTQYF. The chain combines TRBV5-1 with TRBJ2-3; 9 nucleotides line up with TRBD1. Germline values: CDR1 SGHRS, CDR2 YFSETQ. The CDR3 has 18 residues. V was pared by 0 bases and J by 2 bases, with 10 bases of the junction left unmatched.

The CDR3 nucleotides read TGTGCCAGCAGCCTTACACTTGAAGAGACCCAGTACTTC. Amino acid sequence: CASSLTLEETQYF. The gene calls are TRBV5-4 and TRBJ2-5, with no clear D. Germline V gene lookup returns CDR1 SGHNT and CDR2 YYREEE (reference sequence). The length of the CDR3 is 13 residues. Trimming pared 4 bases from V and 3 bases from J, leaving 10 bases between.

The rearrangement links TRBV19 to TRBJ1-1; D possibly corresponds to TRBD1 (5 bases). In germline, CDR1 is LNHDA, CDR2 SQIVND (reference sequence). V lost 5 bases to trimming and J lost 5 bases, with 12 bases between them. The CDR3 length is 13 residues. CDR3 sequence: CASSRAGFTEAFF. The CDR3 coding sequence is TGTGCCAGTAGTCGGGCAGGGTTTACTGAAGCTTTCTTT.

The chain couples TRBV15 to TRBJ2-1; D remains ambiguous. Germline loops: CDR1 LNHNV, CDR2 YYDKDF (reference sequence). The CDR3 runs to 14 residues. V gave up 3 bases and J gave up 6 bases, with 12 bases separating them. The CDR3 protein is CATSSSRIGNEQFF. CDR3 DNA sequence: TGTGCCACCAGCAGTTCCAGAATAGGCAATGAGCAGTTCTTC.

The CDR3 protein is CSVEDGGTSTNEQYF. The DNA for the CDR3 is TGCAGCGTTGAAGATGGAGGGACTAGCACCAACGAGCAGTACTTC. The chain uses TRBV29-1 and TRBJ2-7; 9 positions match TRBD2. The CDR3 has 15 residues. V was clipped by 0 bases and J by 5 bases; unmatched bases: 8. CDR1 and CDR2 (germline): SQVTM, ANQGSEA.

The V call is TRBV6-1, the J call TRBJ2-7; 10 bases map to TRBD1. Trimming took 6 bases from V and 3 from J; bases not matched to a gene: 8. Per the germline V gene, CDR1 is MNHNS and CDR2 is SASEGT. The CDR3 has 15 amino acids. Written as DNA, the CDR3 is TGTGCCAGCAGAAGTGCGGGACAGGGGTTCTACGAGCAGTACTTC. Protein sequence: CASRSAGQGFYEQYF.

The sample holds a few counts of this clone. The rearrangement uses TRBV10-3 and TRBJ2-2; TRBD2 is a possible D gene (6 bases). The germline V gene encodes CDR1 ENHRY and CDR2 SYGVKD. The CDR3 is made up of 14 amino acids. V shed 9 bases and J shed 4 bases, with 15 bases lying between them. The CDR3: CAMGLGMGTGELFF. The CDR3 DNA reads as TGTGCCATGGGACTGGGAATGGGCACCGGGGAGCTGTTTTTT.

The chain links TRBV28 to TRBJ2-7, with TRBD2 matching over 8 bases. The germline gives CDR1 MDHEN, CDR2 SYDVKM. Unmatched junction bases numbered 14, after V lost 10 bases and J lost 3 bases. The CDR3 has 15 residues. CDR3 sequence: CATTEGLAGNYEQYF. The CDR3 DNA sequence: TGTGCCACGACCGAGGGTCTAGCGGGTAACTACGAGCAGTACTTC.

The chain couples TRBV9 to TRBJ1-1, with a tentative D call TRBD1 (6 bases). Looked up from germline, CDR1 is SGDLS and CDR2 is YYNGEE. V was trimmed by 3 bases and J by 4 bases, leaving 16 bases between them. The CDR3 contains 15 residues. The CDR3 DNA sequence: TGTGCCAGCAGCGGGGGGCCTTTAGGGGGCACTGAAGCTTTCTTT. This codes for CASSGGPLGGTEAFF.

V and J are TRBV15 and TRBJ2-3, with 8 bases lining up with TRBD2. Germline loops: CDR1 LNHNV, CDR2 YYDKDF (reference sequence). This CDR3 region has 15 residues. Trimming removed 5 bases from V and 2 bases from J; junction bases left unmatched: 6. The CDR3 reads CATSLGGRPTDTQYF. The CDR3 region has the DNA TGTGCCACCAGCTTAGGCGGGAGGCCCACAGATACGCAGTATTTT.